The table lists the clone carrying this T cell receptor beta chain with a few counts. The data stem from a study of blood T cell repertoires in COVID-19. Some clones are missing from TCRdb's copy, which holds only in-frame ones; the method was immunoSEQ multiplex PCR. In the table there are around 250,000 clones, roughly 86% of which are singletons. Germline lookup yields CDR1 ENHRY and CDR2 SYGVKD. With 6 bases clipped from V and 4 bases from J, the junction kept 7 bases outside the gene matches. The length of the CDR3 is 14 residues. The chain is built from TRBV10-3 and TRBJ1-2, with 8 bases aligning to TRBD1. This TCR derives from a woman aged 45-65 years who had recovered from COVID-19. Sequencing used PBMCs or T cells enriched from blood (not recorded which). Here the CDR3 DNA reads TGTGCCATCAGATCAGGGGGCGCGGGCTATGGCTACACCTTC. As protein: CAIRSGGAGYGYTF.